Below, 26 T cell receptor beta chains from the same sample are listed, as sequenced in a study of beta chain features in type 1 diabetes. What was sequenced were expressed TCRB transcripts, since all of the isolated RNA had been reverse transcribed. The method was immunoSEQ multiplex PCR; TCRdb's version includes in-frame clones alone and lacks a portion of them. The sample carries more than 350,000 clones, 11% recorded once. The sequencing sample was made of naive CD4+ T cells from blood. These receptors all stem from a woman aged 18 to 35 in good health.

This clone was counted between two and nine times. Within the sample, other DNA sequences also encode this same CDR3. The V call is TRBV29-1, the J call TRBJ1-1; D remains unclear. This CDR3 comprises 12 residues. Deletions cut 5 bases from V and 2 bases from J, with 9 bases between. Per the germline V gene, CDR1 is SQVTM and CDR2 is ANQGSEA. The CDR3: CSVLRGNTEAFF. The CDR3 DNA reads TGCAGCGTTTTGCGGGGTAACACTGAAGCTTTCTTT.

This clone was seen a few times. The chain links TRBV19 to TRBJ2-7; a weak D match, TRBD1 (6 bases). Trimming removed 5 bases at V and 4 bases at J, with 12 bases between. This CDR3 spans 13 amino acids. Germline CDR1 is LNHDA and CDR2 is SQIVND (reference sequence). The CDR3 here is CASSRTVVYEQYF. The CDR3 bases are TGTGCCAGTAGTCGGACAGTCGTTTACGAGCAGTACTTC.

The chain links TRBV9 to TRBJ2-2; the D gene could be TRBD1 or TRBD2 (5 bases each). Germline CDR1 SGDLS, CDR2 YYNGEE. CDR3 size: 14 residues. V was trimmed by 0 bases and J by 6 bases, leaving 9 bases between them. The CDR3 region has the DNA TGTGCCAGCAGCGTAGGGTGGGGGTCCGGGGAGCTGTTTTTT. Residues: CASSVGWGSGELFF.

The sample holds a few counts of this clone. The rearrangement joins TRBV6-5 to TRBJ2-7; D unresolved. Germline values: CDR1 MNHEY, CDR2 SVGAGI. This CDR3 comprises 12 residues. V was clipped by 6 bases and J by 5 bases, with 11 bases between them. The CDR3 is CASSLPPHEQYF. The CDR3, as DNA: TGTGCCAGCAGCCTTCCCCCCCACGAGCAGTACTTC.

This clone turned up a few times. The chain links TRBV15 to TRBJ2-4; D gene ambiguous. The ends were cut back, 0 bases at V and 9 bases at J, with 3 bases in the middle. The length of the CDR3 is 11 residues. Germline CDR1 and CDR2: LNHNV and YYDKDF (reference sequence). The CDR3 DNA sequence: TGTGCCACCAGCAGAGATACCATTCAGTACTTC. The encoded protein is CATSRDTIQYF.

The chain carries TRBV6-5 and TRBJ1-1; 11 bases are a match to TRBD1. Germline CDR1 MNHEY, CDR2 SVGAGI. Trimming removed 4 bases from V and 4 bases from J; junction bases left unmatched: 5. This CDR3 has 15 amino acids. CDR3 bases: TGTGCCAGCAGTTCTGGACAGGGGGCGAGCACTGAAGCTTTCTTT. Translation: CASSSGQGASTEAFF.

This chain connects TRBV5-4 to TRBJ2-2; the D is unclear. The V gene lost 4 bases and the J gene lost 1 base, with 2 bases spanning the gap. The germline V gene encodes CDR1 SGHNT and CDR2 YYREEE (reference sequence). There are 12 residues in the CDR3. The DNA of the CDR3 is TGTGCCAGCAGCGTGAACACCGGGGAGCTGTTTTTT. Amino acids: CASSVNTGELFF.

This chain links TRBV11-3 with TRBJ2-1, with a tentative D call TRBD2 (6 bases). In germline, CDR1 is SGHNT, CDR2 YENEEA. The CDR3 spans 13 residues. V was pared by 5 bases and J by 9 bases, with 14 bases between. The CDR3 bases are TGTGCCAGCAGCCCTCGGACTAACGGTGAGCAGTTCTTC. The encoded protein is CASSPRTNGEQFF.

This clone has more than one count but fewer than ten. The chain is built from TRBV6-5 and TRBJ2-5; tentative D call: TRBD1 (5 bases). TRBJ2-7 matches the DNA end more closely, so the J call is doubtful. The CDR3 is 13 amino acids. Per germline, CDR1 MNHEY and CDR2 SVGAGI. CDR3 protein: CASRSAGKYEQYF. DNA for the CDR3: TGTGCCAGCAGATCTGCAGGGAAGTACGAGCAGTACTTC.

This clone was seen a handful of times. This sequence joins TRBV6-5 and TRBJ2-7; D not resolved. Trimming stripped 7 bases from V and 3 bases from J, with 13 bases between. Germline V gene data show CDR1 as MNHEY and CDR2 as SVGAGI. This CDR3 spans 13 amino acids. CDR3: CASTHPGVYEQYF. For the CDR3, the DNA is TGTGCCAGCACCCACCCCGGTGTCTACGAGCAGTACTTC.

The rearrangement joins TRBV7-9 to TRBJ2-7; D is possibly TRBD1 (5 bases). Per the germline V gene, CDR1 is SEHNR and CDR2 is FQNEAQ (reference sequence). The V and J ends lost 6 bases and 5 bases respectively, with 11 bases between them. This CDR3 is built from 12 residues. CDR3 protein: CASRPQGDEQYF. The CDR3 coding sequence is TGTGCCAGCAGACCGCAGGGTGACGAGCAGTACTTC.

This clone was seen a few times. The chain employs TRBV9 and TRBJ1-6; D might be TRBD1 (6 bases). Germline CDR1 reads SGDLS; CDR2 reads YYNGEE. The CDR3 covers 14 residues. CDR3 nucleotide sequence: TGTGCTTCATCAGGGGACCCCATCGTGCCACTCCTCCACTTT. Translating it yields CASSGDPIVPLLHF.

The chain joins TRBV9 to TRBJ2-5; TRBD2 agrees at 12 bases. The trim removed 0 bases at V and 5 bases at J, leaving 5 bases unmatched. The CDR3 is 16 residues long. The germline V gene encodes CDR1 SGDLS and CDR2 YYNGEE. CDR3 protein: CASSVAPSGGAETQYF. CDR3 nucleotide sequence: TGTGCCAGCAGCGTAGCCCCTAGCGGGGGGGCTGAGACCCAGTACTTC.

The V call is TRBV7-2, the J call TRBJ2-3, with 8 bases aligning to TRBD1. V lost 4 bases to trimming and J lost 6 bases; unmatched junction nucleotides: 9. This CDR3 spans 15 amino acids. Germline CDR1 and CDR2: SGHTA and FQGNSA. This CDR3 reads CASSSRTGSRDTQYF. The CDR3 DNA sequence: TGTGCCAGCAGCTCTCGGACAGGGTCGAGGGATACGCAGTATTTT. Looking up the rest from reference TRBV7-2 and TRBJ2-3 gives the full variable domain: GAGVSQSPSNKVTEKGKDVELRCDPISGHTALYWYRQSLGQGLEFLIYFQGNSAPDKSGLPSDRFSAERTGGSVSTLTIQRTQQEDSAVYLCASSSRTGSRDTQYFGPGTRLTVL.

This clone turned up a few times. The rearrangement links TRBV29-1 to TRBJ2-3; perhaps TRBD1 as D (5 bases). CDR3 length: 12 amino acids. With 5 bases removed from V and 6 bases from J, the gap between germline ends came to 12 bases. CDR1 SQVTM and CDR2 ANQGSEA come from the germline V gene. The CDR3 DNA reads TGCAGCGTTTCGACAGCCGGGGATACGCAGTATTTT. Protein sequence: CSVSTAGDTQYF.

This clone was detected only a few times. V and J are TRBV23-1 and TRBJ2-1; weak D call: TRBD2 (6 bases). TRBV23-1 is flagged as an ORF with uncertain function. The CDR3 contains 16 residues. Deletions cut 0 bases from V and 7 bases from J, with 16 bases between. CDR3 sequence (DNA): TGCGCCAGCAGTCAATCTAAAGCGGGCCGGTGTAATGAGCAGTTCTTC. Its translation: CASSQSKAGRCNEQFF.

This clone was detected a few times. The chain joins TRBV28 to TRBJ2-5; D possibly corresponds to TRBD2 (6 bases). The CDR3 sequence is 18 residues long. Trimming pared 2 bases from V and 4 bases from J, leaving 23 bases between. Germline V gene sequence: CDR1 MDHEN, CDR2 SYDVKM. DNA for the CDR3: TGTGCCAGCAGTTTAGTCTATCTCAAGGGGAGGAAGGCAGAGACCCAGTACTTC. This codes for CASSLVYLKGRKAETQYF.

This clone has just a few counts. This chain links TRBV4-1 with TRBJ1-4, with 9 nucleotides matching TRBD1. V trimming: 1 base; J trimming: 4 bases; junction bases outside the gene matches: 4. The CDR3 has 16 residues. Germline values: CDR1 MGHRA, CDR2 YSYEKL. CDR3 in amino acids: CASSQGMGQGNEKLFF. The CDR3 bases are TGCGCCAGCAGCCAAGGGATGGGACAGGGTAATGAAAAACTGTTTTTT.

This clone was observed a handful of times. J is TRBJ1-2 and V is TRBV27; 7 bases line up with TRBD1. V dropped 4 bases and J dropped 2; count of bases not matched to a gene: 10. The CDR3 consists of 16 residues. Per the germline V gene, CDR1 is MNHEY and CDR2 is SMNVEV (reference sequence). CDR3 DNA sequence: TGTGCCAGCAGTTCCCCTTACAGGGGAAGCAACTATGGCTACACCTTC. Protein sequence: CASSSPYRGSNYGYTF.

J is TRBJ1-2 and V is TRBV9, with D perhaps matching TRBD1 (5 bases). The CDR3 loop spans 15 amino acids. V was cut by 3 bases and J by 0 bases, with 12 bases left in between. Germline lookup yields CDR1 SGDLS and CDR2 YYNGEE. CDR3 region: CASSAGVNPNYGYTF. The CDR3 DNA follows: TGTGCCAGCAGCGCGGGGGTGAACCCTAACTATGGCTACACCTTC.

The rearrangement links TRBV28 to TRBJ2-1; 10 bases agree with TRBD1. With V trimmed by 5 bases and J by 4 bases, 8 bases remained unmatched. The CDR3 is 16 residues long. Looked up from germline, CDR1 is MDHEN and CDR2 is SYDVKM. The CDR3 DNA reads TGTGCCAGCAGTCCTAAAGACAGGGGGCCTTACAATGAGCAGTTCTTC. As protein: CASSPKDRGPYNEQFF.

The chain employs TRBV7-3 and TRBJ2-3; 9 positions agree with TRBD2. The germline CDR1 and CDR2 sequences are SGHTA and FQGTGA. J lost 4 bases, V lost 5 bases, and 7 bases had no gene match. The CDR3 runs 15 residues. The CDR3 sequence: CASSGSSGVSDTQYF. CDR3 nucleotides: TGTGCCAGCAGCGGATCTAGCGGGGTCTCAGATACGCAGTATTTT.

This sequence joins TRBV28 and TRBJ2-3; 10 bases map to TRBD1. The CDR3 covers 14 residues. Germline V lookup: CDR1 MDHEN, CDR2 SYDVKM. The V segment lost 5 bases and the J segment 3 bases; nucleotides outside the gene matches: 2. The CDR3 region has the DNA TGTGCCAGCAGTGACAGGGGGCGAACAGATACGCAGTATTTT. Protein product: CASSDRGRTDTQYF.

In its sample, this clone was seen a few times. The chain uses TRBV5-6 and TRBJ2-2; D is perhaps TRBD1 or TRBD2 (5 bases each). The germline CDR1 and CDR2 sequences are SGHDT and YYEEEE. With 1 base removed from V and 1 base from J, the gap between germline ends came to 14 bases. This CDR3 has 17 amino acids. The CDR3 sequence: CASSLTPGPMNTGELFF. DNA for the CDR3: TGTGCCAGCAGCTTGACCCCGGGACCGATGAACACCGGGGAGCTGTTTTTT.

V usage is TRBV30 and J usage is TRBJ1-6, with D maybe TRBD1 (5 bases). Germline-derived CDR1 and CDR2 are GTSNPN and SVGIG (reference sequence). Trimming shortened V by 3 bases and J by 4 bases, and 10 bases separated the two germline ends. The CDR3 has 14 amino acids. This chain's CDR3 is CAWSRGAYNSPLHF. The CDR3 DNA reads TGTGCCTGGAGCCGAGGGGCTTATAATTCACCCCTCCACTTT.

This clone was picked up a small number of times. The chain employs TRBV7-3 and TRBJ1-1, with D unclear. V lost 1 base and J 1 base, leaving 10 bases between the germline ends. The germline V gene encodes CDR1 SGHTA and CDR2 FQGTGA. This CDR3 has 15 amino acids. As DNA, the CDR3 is TGTGCCAGCAGCTTAAGGCCGGCACCGAACACTGAAGCTTTCTTT. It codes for CASSLRPAPNTEAFF.